This T cell receptor (beta chain) stems from a study of response to subunit inactivated influenza vaccine. TCRdb independently ran MiXCR on the RT-PCR reads; one entry per CDR3 protein. The sample holds 150,000 to 200,000 distinct CDR3 sequences; approximately 12% are singletons and the top ten take approximately 30%. This sample also appeared in a second study, on T cells expressing NK-cell markers. This second study notes: cDNA encoding TCR beta was synthesized via 5'RACE template switching incorporating UMIs. Seven donors tested HCMV-seropositive and one tested seronegative among the eight sequenced.

The sample was CD8+ T cells sorted from PBMCs, taken about 11 days after vaccination. The clonotype originates from a man in his fifties or sixties who received an inactivated influenza vaccine.

As DNA, the CDR3 is TGTGCCAGCATCCTGGCGCCTGGCGGGGGGGGGGGCACTGAAGCTTTCTTT. Protein product: CASILAPGGGGGTEAFF. The chain is built from TRBV7-6 and TRBJ1-1, with D maybe TRBD1 (5 bases). Trimming took 7 bases from V and 4 from J, leaving 25 bases between them. The CDR3 has 17 amino acids. Germline CDR1 is SGHVS and CDR2 is FNYEAQ.